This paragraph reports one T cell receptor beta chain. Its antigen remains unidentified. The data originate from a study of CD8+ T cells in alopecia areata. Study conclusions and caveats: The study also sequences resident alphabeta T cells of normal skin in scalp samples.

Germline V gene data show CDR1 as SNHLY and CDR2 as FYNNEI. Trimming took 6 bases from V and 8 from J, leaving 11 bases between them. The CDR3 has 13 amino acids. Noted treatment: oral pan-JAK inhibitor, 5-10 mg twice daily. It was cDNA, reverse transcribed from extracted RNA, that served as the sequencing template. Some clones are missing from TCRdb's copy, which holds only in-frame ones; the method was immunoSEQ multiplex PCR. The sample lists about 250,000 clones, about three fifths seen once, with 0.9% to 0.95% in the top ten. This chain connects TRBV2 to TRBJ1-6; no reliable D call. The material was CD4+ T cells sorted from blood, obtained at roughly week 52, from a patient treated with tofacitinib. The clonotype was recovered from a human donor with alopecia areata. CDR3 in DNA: TGTGCCAGCAGAGACATAAAAGATTCACCCCTCCACTTT. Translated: CASRDIKDSPLHF.